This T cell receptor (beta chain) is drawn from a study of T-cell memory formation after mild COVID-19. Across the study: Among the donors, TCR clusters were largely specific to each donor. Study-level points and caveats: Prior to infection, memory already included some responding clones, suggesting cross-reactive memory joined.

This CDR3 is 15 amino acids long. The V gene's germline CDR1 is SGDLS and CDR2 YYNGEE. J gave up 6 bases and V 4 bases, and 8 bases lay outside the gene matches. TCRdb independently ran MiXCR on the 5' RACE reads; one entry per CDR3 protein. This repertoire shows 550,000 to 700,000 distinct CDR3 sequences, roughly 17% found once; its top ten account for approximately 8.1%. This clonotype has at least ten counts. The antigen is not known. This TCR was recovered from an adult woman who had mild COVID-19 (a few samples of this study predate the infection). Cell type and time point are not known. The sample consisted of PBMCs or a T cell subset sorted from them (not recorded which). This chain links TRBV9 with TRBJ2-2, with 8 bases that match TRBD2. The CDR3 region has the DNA TGTGCCAGCAGCCCAGGGACTAGTAGCTCCGGGGAGCTGTTTTTT. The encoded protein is CASSPGTSSSGELFF.